Below, 13 T cell receptor beta chains from the same sample are listed, as sequenced in a study of blood T cells in healthy people across ages. It was with a sample-barcoded 5' primer and a J-beta primer mix that a second PCR of about 7 to 12 cycles was run. A single record per CDR3 protein comes from TCRdb applying MiXCR to the 5' RACE reads. The sample contains more than 500,000 distinct CDR3 sequences, 27% of which appear only once. Sequencing was carried out using blood. These TCRs come from a woman aged 65 to 85 in good health.

This clonotype was seen a few times. The chain combines TRBV29-1 with TRBJ2-5; 9 bases match TRBD1. TRBJ2-7 explains the end of the DNA better; the J call may be wrong. Per the germline V gene, CDR1 is SQVTM and CDR2 is ANQGSEA. CDR3 size: 15 residues. The DNA of the CDR3 is TGCAGCGTGTGTGTACGGGGACAGGGTAGCGCCGAGCAGTACTTC. It specifies CSVCVRGQGSAEQYF.

The chain couples TRBV6-5 to TRBJ1-1, with D perhaps matching TRBD1 (5 bases). Germline loops: CDR1 MNHEY, CDR2 SVGAGI. The CDR3 runs 13 residues. V lost 5 bases and J 6 bases, leaving 13 bases between the germline ends. The CDR3 bases are TGTGCCAGCAGTCCAGGGTATCAAGCTGAAGCTTTCTTT. Translating it yields CASSPGYQAEAFF.

This clonotype has just a few counts. J is TRBJ2-7 and V is TRBV9; TRBD2 is a possible D gene (6 bases). Germline CDR1 SGDLS, CDR2 YYNGEE. Trimming left V 4 bases short and J 4 bases short, with 18 bases between. CDR3 length: 15 residues. The CDR3 sequence is CASSFTGTSEYEQYF. The CDR3 DNA is TGTGCCAGCAGCTTTACCGGGACTTCCGAATACGAGCAGTACTTC.

The rearrangement links TRBV7-2 to TRBJ1-2, with D possibly being TRBD1 (5 bases). With 3 bases removed from V and 8 bases from J, the gap between germline ends came to 22 bases. This CDR3 has 16 residues. Germline loops: CDR1 SGHTA, CDR2 FQGNSA. The CDR3 DNA reads TGTGCCAGCAGCTTCCGGGGCGTGAACCCAGTCCCAGGCTACACCTTC. Translation gives CASSFRGVNPVPGYTF. Supplemented by reference TRBV7-2 and TRBJ1-2, the full variable domain reads GAGVSQSPSNKVTEKGKDVELRCDPISGHTALYWYRQSLGQGLEFLIYFQGNSAPDKSGLPSDRFSAERTGGSVSTLTIQRTQQEDSAVYLCASSFRGVNPVPGYTFGSGTRLTVV.

V gene TRBV20-1 combines with J gene TRBJ2-5; no clear D gene. The J call may be wrong; the DNA end is better matched by TRBJ2-7. CDR1 is DFQATT and CDR2 is SNEGSKA in the germline V gene (reference sequence). This CDR3 comprises 11 residues. Here the CDR3 DNA reads TGCAGTGCTAGAAAAAGGGACGAGCAGTACTTC. The encoded protein is CSARKRDEQYF.

This clonotype was found a few times. The chain couples TRBV7-9 to TRBJ2-5; D is possibly TRBD1 (6 bases). Germline V gives CDR1 SEHNR, CDR2 FQNEAQ (reference sequence). CDR3 size: 15 residues. The germline V and J ends were trimmed by 2 bases and 4 bases, with 14 bases remaining between them. The chain's CDR3 is CASSLTRGVGETQYF. CDR3 nucleotides: TGTGCCAGCAGCTTAACCAGGGGAGTTGGAGAGACCCAGTACTTC.

This clonotype was picked up one time. The chain joins TRBV5-1 to TRBJ1-1, with TRBD1 matching over 7 bases. Per the germline V gene, CDR1 is SGHRS and CDR2 is YFSETQ. Trimming took 1 base from V and 6 from J; bases not matched to a gene: 6. The length of the CDR3 is 14 residues. The CDR3 DNA reads as TGCGCCAGCAGCTTGACAGGGGAAAGGGCTGAAGCTTTCTTT. It yields the protein CASSLTGERAEAFF. Full variable domain (outside the CDR3, taken from reference TRBV5-1 and TRBJ1-1): KAGVTQTPRYLIKTRGQQVTLSCSPISGHRSVSWYQQTPGQGLQFLFEYFSETQRNKGNFPGRFSGRQFSNSRSEMNVSTLELGDSALYLCASSLTGERAEAFFGQGTRLTVV.

CDR3 in amino acids: CASSLSRGVGQETQYF. The CDR3 nucleotides read TGTGCCAGCAGCTTATCTCGGGGGGTAGGCCAAGAGACCCAGTACTTC. V is TRBV7-2 and J is TRBJ2-5, with 7 bases matching TRBD2. The ends lost 2 bases at V and 1 base at J; junction bases unmatched: 7. This CDR3 is built from 16 residues. Germline CDR1 SGHTA, CDR2 FQGNSA.

The chain joins TRBV29-1 to TRBJ2-1; D perhaps matches TRBD2 (6 bases). CDR1 is SQVTM and CDR2 is ANQGSEA in the germline V gene. CDR3 size: 14 residues. V gave up 2 bases and J gave up 4 bases, with 12 bases separating them. CDR3 coding DNA: TGCAGCGTTGAATCGTCTAGCGTGTACAATGAGCAGTTCTTC. It encodes CSVESSSVYNEQFF.

Concerning this clonotype: A much larger clone differs by one base, so this may be a read error. The V gene is TRBV20-1, the J gene TRBJ2-1, with TRBD2 identical over 13 bases. Germline assignment: CDR1 DFQATT and CDR2 SNEGSKA (reference sequence). This CDR3 is built from 13 residues. DNA for the CDR3: TGCAGTGCCAGACTAGCGGGGGGCTACGAGCAGTGCTTC. Its protein is CSARLAGGYEQCF.

This clonotype was counted a few times. At one of its ends the junction is not consistent with the germline gene, which may arise from a read error. This sequence joins TRBV7-7 and TRBJ2-5, with 11 bases lining up with TRBD2. Germline V lookup: CDR1 SSHAT, CDR2 FNYEAQ (reference sequence). This CDR3 is 14 amino acids long. In DNA form, the CDR3 reads TGTGCTAGCAGCGAAGAGACTAGCGGGGCGACCCAGTACTTC. Its protein is CASSEETSGATQYF.

The chain joins TRBV10-3 to TRBJ2-5, with D uncertain. This CDR3 has 14 amino acids. Germline loops: CDR1 ENHRY, CDR2 SYGVKD. Trimming removed 10 bases from V and 7 bases from J, with 22 bases in between. CDR3 DNA sequence: TGTGCCACTTCGGACCCTCGGTTAAGTGGGACCCAGTACTTC. This codes for CATSDPRLSGTQYF.

This chain links TRBV20-1 with TRBJ1-5; 8 nucleotides agree with TRBD1. The junction had 14 bases not matched to a gene; V was cut back by 5 bases and J by 5 bases. Germline V gene data show CDR1 as DFQATT and CDR2 as SNEGSKA (reference sequence). This CDR3 contains 16 residues. The CDR3 protein is CSAGELGQGWDQPQHF. In DNA, the CDR3 is TGCAGTGCTGGGGAACTCGGACAGGGTTGGGATCAGCCCCAGCATTTT.